Shown below are 14 T cell receptor beta chains from a single sample sequenced in a study of beta chain features in type 1 diabetes. Findings and caveats of the study: Moderately but significantly shorter TCRB CDR3s were found in Type 1 diabetes patients in all four CD4+ subsets.

Their antigens remain unidentified. Isolated RNA was reverse transcribed in full, so expressed TCRB transcripts were sequenced. The method was immunoSEQ multiplex PCR; TCRdb's version includes in-frame clones alone and lacks a portion of them. The table lists about 250,000 clones, about a tenth of them singletons. Sequencing was performed on naive CD4+ T cells from blood. The receptor source for this set is a man aged 30-40 years with type 1 diabetes.

The chain employs TRBV12-5 and TRBJ1-5, with D hard to call. The CDR3 covers 12 residues. The V gene lost 5 bases and the J gene lost 7 bases, with 9 bases spanning the gap. Germline V lookup: CDR1 LGHNT, CDR2 FRNRAP. CDR3 amino acids: CASGPELQPQHF. In nucleotides, the CDR3 is TGTGCTAGTGGTCCGGAGTTACAGCCCCAGCATTTT. Looking up the rest from reference TRBV12-5 and TRBJ1-5 gives the full variable domain: DARVTQTPRHKVTEMGQEVTMRCQPILGHNTVFWYRQTMMQGLELLAYFRNRAPLDDSGMPKDRFSAEMPDATLATLKIQPSEPRDSAVYFCASGPELQPQHFGDGTRLSIL.

This clone showed up just a few times. CDR3 in amino acids: CASSLGLYTGELFF. The CDR3 nucleotides are TGTGCCAGCAGCCTGGGACTGTACACCGGGGAGCTGTTTTTT. The V gene is TRBV14, the J gene TRBJ2-2, with D possibly being TRBD2 (6 bases). V was pared by 4 bases and J by 3 bases, with 9 bases between. CDR3 size: 14 residues. Germline V gene lookup returns CDR1 SGHDN and CDR2 FVKESK.

This chain links TRBV6-5 with TRBJ2-7; no firm D call. Trimming stripped 6 bases from V and 4 bases from J, with 16 bases between. Looked up from germline, CDR1 is MNHEY and CDR2 is SVGAGI. The CDR3 is made up of 14 amino acids. This chain's CDR3 is CASRPARDQYEQYF. The CDR3 nucleotides read TGTGCCAGCAGGCCGGCTAGAGACCAGTACGAGCAGTACTTC.

The gene calls are TRBV9 and TRBJ2-7; D not resolved. The germline CDR1 and CDR2 sequences are SGDLS and YYNGEE. The CDR3 is 12 residues long. Trimming pared 3 bases from V and 7 bases from J, leaving 11 bases between. The CDR3, as DNA: TGTGCCAGCAGCGCACATGGTGAAGAGCAGTACTTC. It specifies CASSAHGEEQYF.

This clone has more than one count but fewer than ten. The CDR3 loop is CSTPRAGSPETQYF. For the CDR3, the DNA is TGCAGCACTCCGAGGGCTGGGTCGCCGGAGACCCAGTACTTC. The chain combines TRBV29-1 with TRBJ2-5; weak D call: TRBD2 (5 bases). CDR1 and CDR2 from the germline V gene are SQVTM and ANQGSEA. The CDR3 spans 14 residues. V gave up 8 bases and J gave up 5 bases, with 21 bases separating them.

This clone was counted between two and nine times. V gene TRBV5-6 combines with J gene TRBJ2-4; D ambiguous. The ends were cut back, 3 bases at V and 6 bases at J, with 4 bases in the middle. The CDR3 totals 11 residues. CDR1 and CDR2 (germline): SGHDT, YYEEEE. The CDR3 bases are TGTGCCAGCAGCTCGGTAAACATTCAGTACTTC. Translating gives CASSSVNIQYF.

The J gene is TRBJ1-2, the V gene TRBV2; D is possibly TRBD1 (6 bases). V lost 5 bases and J 6 bases, leaving 16 bases between the germline ends. Germline lookup yields CDR1 SNHLY and CDR2 FYNNEI. The CDR3 runs to 14 residues. The CDR3 sequence is CASSYLSGGDGYTF. CDR3 sequence (DNA): TGTGCCAGCAGTTACCTTAGCGGGGGCGATGGCTACACCTTC.

This clone was detected a few times. The CDR3 coding sequence is TGTGCCACCAGCCCCCGGACTAGCGGGGGGGCGGAGCAGTTCTTC. This sequence encodes CATSPRTSGGAEQFF. V is TRBV15 and J is TRBJ2-1; TRBD2 matches at 15 bases. The length of the CDR3 is 15 residues. Looked up from germline, CDR1 is LNHNV and CDR2 is YYDKDF (reference sequence). J was trimmed by 10 bases and V by 5 bases; bases with no gene match: 6.

The chain links TRBV11-3 to TRBJ2-3, with 7 bases aligning to TRBD1. V lost 5 bases, J lost 3 bases, and 5 bases stayed unmatched. Germline V CDR1 and CDR2: SGHNT, YENEEA. This CDR3 has 14 amino acids. CDR3 sequence (DNA): TGTGCCAGCAGCCGGGGACAGCGGACAGATACGCAGTATTTT. Translating it yields CASSRGQRTDTQYF.

The gene calls are TRBV7-6 and TRBJ2-3, with 9 bases aligning to TRBD2. V lost 2 bases, J lost 5 bases, and 2 bases stayed unmatched. Germline V gene sequence: CDR1 SGHVS, CDR2 FNYEAQ. The CDR3 is 14 residues long. Here the CDR3 DNA reads TGTGCCAGCAGCTTAATAGCGGGGGTAGATACGCAGTATTTT. This translates into CASSLIAGVDTQYF.

The V and J genes are TRBV29-1 and TRBJ2-3; TRBD2 matches 11 bases. The germline CDR1 and CDR2 sequences are SQVTM and ANQGSEA. This CDR3 spans 14 amino acids. V dropped 4 bases and J dropped 1; count of bases not matched to a gene: 1. The CDR3 is CSVALAGGTDTQYF. CDR3 DNA: TGCAGCGTTGCACTAGCGGGGGGCACAGATACGCAGTATTTT.

The rearrangement uses TRBV25-1 and TRBJ2-7; D possibly corresponds to TRBD1 (5 bases). This CDR3 spans 13 amino acids. Germline assignment: CDR1 MGHDK and CDR2 SYGVNS. The germline V and J ends were trimmed by 3 bases and 7 bases, with 13 bases remaining between them. CDR3 bases: TGTGCCAGCAGTGATGACAGCTTCGGAGAGCAGTACTTC. Its translation is CASSDDSFGEQYF.

The CDR3 is CATSRGGGLGRETQYF. As DNA, the CDR3 is TGTGCCACCAGCAGAGGGGGGGGGTTAGGTAGGGAGACCCAGTACTTC. The chain combines TRBV15 with TRBJ2-5; 7 nucleotides match TRBD2. The germline gives CDR1 LNHNV, CDR2 YYDKDF (reference sequence). The CDR3 covers 16 residues. After removal of 1 base from V and 5 bases from J, the junction contained 10 bases not matched to a gene.

The chain joins TRBV7-9 to TRBJ2-2; 7 positions agree with TRBD2. The CDR3 sequence is 15 residues long. The V and J ends lost 0 bases and 4 bases, in that order; junction bases with no gene match: 2. Per germline, CDR1 SEHNR and CDR2 FQNEAQ (reference sequence). This CDR3 is CASSLARGITGELFF. The CDR3 nucleotides read TGTGCCAGCAGCTTAGCGCGGGGGATCACCGGGGAGCTGTTTTTT. Supplemented by reference TRBV7-9 and TRBJ2-2, the full variable domain reads DTGVSQNPRHKITKRGQNVTFRCDPISEHNRLYWYRQTLGQGPEFLTYFQNEAQLEKSRLLSDRFSAERPKGSFSTLEIQRTEQGDSAMYLCASSLARGITGELFFGEGSRLTVL.